These 14 T cell receptor beta chains share one sample of origin, sequenced in a study of blood T cell repertoires in COVID-19 (dated by TCRdb to about 2020). Libraries were prepared through the immunoSEQ multiplex PCR assay. The table comes from immuneACCESS by way of TCRdb, which keeps in-frame sequences with V and J called. Part of the clones is missing from these tables; in studies checked, under half for an unresolved V gene and the rest for unknown reasons. This sample comprises a few hundred thousand clones, roughly nine tenths of them detected only once. The ten largest make up around 1% of the sample. The sample comprised PBMCs or T cells enriched from blood (not recorded which). These receptors all come from a man in his late teens or twenties who had recovered from COVID-19.

The rearrangement links TRBV4-1 to TRBJ1-3; no clear D. The CDR3 spans 16 residues. In germline, CDR1 is MGHRA, CDR2 YSYEKL. Trimming cost V 1 base and J 2 bases, with 12 bases left between them. Here the CDR3 DNA reads TGCGCCAGCAGCCAAGTCGGAGGGTTTACTGGAAACACCATATATTTT. The encoded protein is CASSQVGGFTGNTIYF.

The CDR3 nucleotides are TGTGCCGGCCGGGGACAGGCAAATCAGCCCCAGCATTTT. Translation gives CAGRGQANQPQHF. The chain joins TRBV2 to TRBJ1-5; 8 bases align to TRBD1. The junction had 7 bases not matched to a gene; V was cut back by 11 bases and J by 4 bases. Germline assignment: CDR1 SNHLY and CDR2 FYNNEI. The CDR3 sequence is 13 residues long. The whole variable domain, remainder taken from reference TRBV2 and TRBJ1-5, is EPEVTQTPSHQVTQMGQEVILRCVPISNHLYFYWYRQILGQKVEFLVSFYNNEISEKSEIFDDQFSVERPDGSNFTLKIRSTKLEDSAMYFCAGRGQANQPQHFGDGTRLSIL.

V and J are TRBV2 and TRBJ2-2; 8 nucleotides match TRBD1. CDR1 is SNHLY and CDR2 is FYNNEI in the germline V gene. V was clipped by 2 bases and J by 7 bases; unmatched bases: 6. The CDR3 contains 15 residues. This CDR3 reads CASSEFRGRIGELFF. In nucleotides, the CDR3 is TGTGCCAGCAGTGAATTCAGGGGGCGTATCGGGGAGCTGTTTTTT. Full variable domain (outside the CDR3, taken from reference TRBV2 and TRBJ2-2): EPEVTQTPSHQVTQMGQEVILRCVPISNHLYFYWYRQILGQKVEFLVSFYNNEISEKSEIFDDQFSVERPDGSNFTLKIRSTKLEDSAMYFCASSEFRGRIGELFFGEGSRLTVL.

The genes are TRBV5-4 and TRBJ2-2; a possible D gene is TRBD2 (6 bases). The CDR3 is 15 residues long. V lost 2 bases and J 1 base, leaving 9 bases between the germline ends. The germline CDR1 and CDR2 sequences are SGHNT and YYREEE (reference sequence). This CDR3 is CASSLTSLNTGELFF. DNA for the CDR3: TGTGCCAGCAGCTTAACTAGCTTGAACACCGGGGAGCTGTTTTTT.

This clone was seen only once. The V gene is TRBV27, the J gene TRBJ1-2; D remains ambiguous. V was shortened by 7 bases and J by 8 bases, with 17 bases between the two germline ends. This CDR3 has 13 amino acids. Germline CDR1 and CDR2: MNHEY and SMNVEV (reference sequence). The CDR3 coding sequence is TGTGCCAGCAAGACCGACTCCCGGGGAGGCTACACCTTC. Amino acids: CASKTDSRGGYTF.

V is TRBV28 and J is TRBJ2-7; no clear D. Deletions cut 6 bases from V and 0 bases from J, with 15 bases between. This CDR3 is 15 amino acids long. The V gene's germline CDR1 is MDHEN and CDR2 SYDVKM. The CDR3 nucleotides are TGTGCCAGCAGACCCCATTCAGGCAGCTCCTACGAGCAGTACTTC. Translated, it gives CASRPHSGSSYEQYF.

This clone was seen only once. The rearrangement joins TRBV5-4 to TRBJ1-2; D possibly corresponds to TRBD1 (6 bases). Deletions cut 5 bases from V and 6 bases from J, with 20 bases between. Germline CDR1 reads SGHNT; CDR2 reads YYREEE (reference sequence). The CDR3 has 15 amino acids. This CDR3 is CASRQAGGHADGYTF. The CDR3 bases are TGTGCCAGCAGACAGGCGGGGGGCCACGCCGATGGCTACACCTTC.

The rearrangement joins TRBV19 to TRBJ2-3, with a possible D match to TRBD2 (7 bases). The length of the CDR3 is 14 residues. V was cut by 7 bases and J by 2 bases, with 13 bases left in between. CDR1 LNHDA and CDR2 SQIVND come from the germline V gene (reference sequence). CDR3 region: CASTRGGNTDTQYF. In DNA form, the CDR3 reads TGTGCCAGTACTAGGGGGGGAAACACAGATACGCAGTATTTT.

The chain uses TRBV11-2 and TRBJ1-1; tentatively, D is TRBD1 (6 bases). Trimming took off 4 bases at V and 1 base at J, with 10 bases between the two ends. Per germline, CDR1 SGHAT and CDR2 FQNNGV. The CDR3 is made up of 14 amino acids. The CDR3 here is CASSSRTENTEAFF. The DNA of the CDR3 is TGTGCCAGCAGCTCCCGGACAGAGAACACTGAAGCTTTCTTT.

The J gene is TRBJ1-5, the V gene TRBV27, with a tentative D call TRBD1 (6 bases). This CDR3 is 15 amino acids long. Germline CDR1 and CDR2: MNHEY and SMNVEV (reference sequence). With 1 base removed from V and 4 bases from J, the gap between germline ends came to 11 bases. In DNA, the CDR3 is TGTGCCAGCAGTTTATATTCCGGGACAAATCAGCCCCAGCATTTT. Amino acids: CASSLYSGTNQPQHF.

Here the CDR3 reads CASSLSWTGEQNNSPLHF. As DNA, the CDR3 is TGTGCCAGCAGCTTAAGTTGGACAGGGGAGCAGAATAATTCACCCCTCCACTTT. The chain carries TRBV7-3 and TRBJ1-6; TRBD1 matches at 9 bases. The junction had 9 bases not matched to a gene; V was cut back by 1 base and J by 5 bases. There are 18 residues in the CDR3. CDR1 SGHTA and CDR2 FQGTGA come from the germline V gene. Together with reference TRBV7-3 and TRBJ1-6, the CDR3 gives the full variable domain: GAGVSQTPSNKVTEKGKYVELRCDPISGHTALYWYRQSLGQGPEFLIYFQGTGAADDSGLPNDRFFAVRPEGSVSTLKIQRTERGDSAVYLCASSLSWTGEQNNSPLHFGNGTRLTVT.

The count of this clone is one. The chain links TRBV30 to TRBJ1-3, with a tentative D call TRBD1 (5 bases). The ends were cut back, 5 bases at V and 4 bases at J, with 9 bases in the middle. CDR3 length: 12 residues. Germline CDR1 GTSNPN, CDR2 SVGIG (reference sequence). The CDR3 region is CAWDSGGNTIYF. The CDR3 nucleotides read TGTGCCTGGGACAGTGGAGGAAACACCATATATTTT.

The chain uses TRBV5-1 and TRBJ1-2, with a possible D match to TRBD1 (6 bases). The CDR3 runs 15 residues. Germline V gene data show CDR1 as SGHRS and CDR2 as YFSETQ. The V and J ends lost 3 bases and 3 bases respectively, with 15 bases between them. The DNA for the CDR3 is TGCGCCAGCAGCTATAAGACAGGCGAGGACTATGGCTACACCTTC. This encodes CASSYKTGEDYGYTF.

The genes are TRBV19 and TRBJ2-6, with a tentative D call TRBD2 (5 bases). The V gene lost 5 bases and the J gene lost 0 bases, with 5 bases spanning the gap. The germline V gene has CDR1 LNHDA and CDR2 SQIVND (reference sequence). The CDR3 covers 14 residues. CDR3 residues: CASSAGSGANVLTF. The CDR3 bases are TGTGCCAGTAGTGCGGGCTCTGGGGCCAACGTCCTGACTTTC. The full variable domain, rest sourced from reference TRBV19 and TRBJ2-6, is DGGITQSPKYLFRKEGQNVTLSCEQNLNHDAMYWYRQDPGQGLRLIYYSQIVNDFQKGDIAEGYSVSREKKESFPLTVTSAQKNPTAFYLCASSAGSGANVLTFGAGSRLTVL.